The 7 T cell receptor beta chains presented below share a single source sample, sequenced in a study of blood T cell repertoires in COVID-19. The table came from immunoSEQ multiplex PCR; TCRdb's copy has only in-frame clones and leaves some out. The table has about 210,000 clones, roughly nine tenths seen once. Specimen: peripheral blood. The receptor set was obtained from a man aged 30-40 years with acute or convalescent COVID-19.

The gene calls are TRBV6-5 and TRBJ2-2; 11 bases map to TRBD2. V shed 4 bases and J 3 bases; nucleotides not matched to a gene: 1. Germline CDR1 is MNHEY and CDR2 is SVGAGI. CDR3 length equals 15 residues. CDR3 in DNA: TGTGCCAGCAGTTCGGGACTAGCGGACACCGGGGAGCTGTTTTTT. This encodes CASSSGLADTGELFF.

This rearrangement joins TRBV5-1 to TRBJ1-3; no definite D call. The germline V gene has CDR1 SGHRS and CDR2 YFSETQ. The CDR3 sequence is 15 residues long. V was pared by 4 bases and J by 0 bases, with 11 bases between. The CDR3 region has the DNA TGCGCCAGCAGCACCTCAGGTAACTCTGGAAACACCATATATTTT. Protein sequence: CASSTSGNSGNTIYF. Drawing the rest from reference TRBV5-1 and TRBJ1-3, the complete variable domain is KAGVTQTPRYLIKTRGQQVTLSCSPISGHRSVSWYQQTPGQGLQFLFEYFSETQRNKGNFPGRFSGRQFSNSRSEMNVSTLELGDSALYLCASSTSGNSGNTIYFGEGSWLTVV.

The chain couples TRBV6-2 or TRBV6-3 to TRBJ2-3, with TRBD2 identical over 8 bases. The V segment lost 6 bases and the J segment 0 bases; nucleotides outside the gene matches: 5. The CDR3 covers 15 residues. Per germline, CDR1 MNHEY and CDR2 SVGEGT. CDR3 sequence reads: CASSNSGISTDTQYF. The CDR3 nucleotides read TGTGCCAGCAGCAATAGCGGGATAAGCACAGATACGCAGTATTTT.

The J gene is TRBJ2-7, the V gene TRBV5-4; D gene ambiguous. This CDR3 is built from 15 residues. V was trimmed by 0 bases and J by 3 bases, leaving 13 bases between them. Germline-derived CDR1 and CDR2 are SGHNT and YYREEE (reference sequence). The CDR3 DNA is TGTGCCAGCAGCTTGGGAACAGTATCTATCTACGAGCAGTACTTC. It is translated as CASSLGTVSIYEQYF.

The chain is built from TRBV4-2 and TRBJ2-3; TRBD2 matches 8 bases. With V trimmed by 0 bases and J by 7 bases, 9 bases remained unmatched. This CDR3 spans 16 amino acids. CDR1 LGHNA and CDR2 YNFKEQ come from the germline V gene. CDR3 coding DNA: TGTGCCAGCAGCCAAGATTTGGGGCGGGGGGCATATACGCAGTATTTT. This codes for CASSQDLGRGAYTQYF.

The chain combines TRBV28 with TRBJ1-5; the match to TRBD1 covers 7 bases. Germline V gene lookup returns CDR1 MDHEN and CDR2 SYDVKM. The J segment lost 10 bases and the V segment lost 7 bases, leaving 7 bases of the junction unmatched. The CDR3 spans 12 residues. The CDR3 bases are TGTGCCAGCAAGGAACAGGGGATTCCCCAGCATTTT. Protein: CASKEQGIPQHF.

V gene TRBV29-1 combines with J gene TRBJ1-2; TRBD1 is a possible D gene (5 bases). This CDR3 region has 12 residues. Germline CDR1 reads SQVTM; CDR2 reads ANQGSEA. V was trimmed by 7 bases and J by 4 bases, leaving 13 bases between them. This chain's CDR3 is CSAQDTGYGYTF. DNA for the CDR3: TGCAGCGCCCAGGACACCGGCTATGGCTACACCTTC.